Following are 10 T cell receptor beta chains from one sample sequenced in a study of blood T cell repertoires in COVID-19. Method: immunoSEQ multiplex PCR; TCRdb's copy keeps in-frame clones and lacks some. The table has roughly 60,000 clones, approximately 82% seen once. The sample consisted of peripheral blood. The receptor source for this set is a man aged 55 to 69 with acute or convalescent COVID-19.

The chain joins TRBV10-3 to TRBJ1-2; the D gene is possibly TRBD1 (6 bases). Germline CDR1 is ENHRY and CDR2 is SYGVKD. This CDR3 comprises 14 residues. V was pared by 6 bases and J by 3 bases, with 14 bases between. CDR3 coding DNA: TGTGCCATCAGCAAGGACAGTTCCTACTATGGCTACACCTTC. It codes for CAISKDSSYYGYTF.

The chain joins TRBV12-3 or TRBV12-4 to TRBJ1-2; D unclear. CDR3 size: 13 residues. Trimming took 5 bases from V and 4 from J, leaving 11 bases between them. CDR3 region: CASSIDGVYGYTF. Written as DNA, the CDR3 is TGTGCCAGCAGTATAGACGGAGTCTATGGCTACACCTTC.

This clone occurred a few times. The gene calls are TRBV2 and TRBJ1-5; the match to TRBD1 covers 10 bases. Looked up from germline, CDR1 is SNHLY and CDR2 is FYNNEI. The J segment lost 4 bases and the V segment lost 6 bases, leaving 0 bases of the junction unmatched. CDR3 length: 13 amino acids. The CDR3, as DNA: TGTGCCAGCAGGGGACAGGGGAATCAGCCCCAGCATTTT. The encoded protein is CASRGQGNQPQHF. The complete variable domain, with remaining parts taken from reference TRBV2 and TRBJ1-5, reads EPEVTQTPSHQVTQMGQEVILRCVPISNHLYFYWYRQILGQKVEFLVSFYNNEISEKSEIFDDQFSVERPDGSNFTLKIRSTKLEDSAMYFCASRGQGNQPQHFGDGTRLSIL.

This rearrangement joins TRBV4-1 to TRBJ1-1; a possible D gene is TRBD1 (6 bases). CDR3 size: 15 residues. V was cut by 0 bases and J by 4 bases, with 12 bases left in between. Germline CDR1 MGHRA, CDR2 YSYEKL. CDR3 DNA: TGCGCCAGCAGCCAAGATTCGCAGGGGCCCACTGAAGCTTTCTTT. This gives the protein CASSQDSQGPTEAFF.

The chain joins TRBV7-5 to TRBJ2-7; the D call of TRBD1 is as the table states it, not checked on the DNA. TRBV7-5 is recorded as a pseudogene. This CDR3 has 17 amino acids. Here the CDR3 DNA reads TGTGCCAGAAGCCAGTCCTCCGGGACAGAAATGTGGAGGTCTCAGTACTTC. Residues: CARSQSSGTEMWRSQYF.

This clone was observed a single time. The V call is TRBV7-8, the J call TRBJ2-2; TRBD1 matches 11 bases. CDR1 and CDR2 (germline): SGHVS, FQNEAQ. V dropped 5 bases and J dropped 4; count of bases not matched to a gene: 3. The CDR3 has 15 residues. The CDR3 region has the DNA TGTGCCAGCAGCACGGGACAGGGGGGCACCGGGGAGCTGTTTTTT. Amino acids: CASSTGQGGTGELFF.

The chain is built from TRBV7-9 and TRBJ1-2, with D perhaps matching TRBD1 (5 bases). This CDR3 region has 15 residues. Trimming removed 2 bases at V and 5 bases at J, with 15 bases between. Germline V gene lookup returns CDR1 SEHNR and CDR2 FQNEAQ (reference sequence). CDR3 loop: CASSLSPTAAYGYTF. The CDR3 bases are TGTGCCAGCAGCTTATCCCCGACAGCTGCTTATGGCTACACCTTC.

This clone occurred once. The chain carries TRBV30 and TRBJ1-2, with TRBD1 matching over 9 bases. The germline gives CDR1 GTSNPN, CDR2 SVGIG (reference sequence). J gave up 6 bases and V 4 bases, and 6 bases lay outside the gene matches. The CDR3 contains 13 residues. CDR3 DNA sequence: TGTGCCTGGAACAGGGGGCTAGGGGATGGCTACACCTTC. Translated: CAWNRGLGDGYTF. The full variable domain, with the rest looked up from reference TRBV30 and TRBJ1-2, is SQTIHQWPATLVQPVGSPLSLECTVEGTSNPNLYWYRQAAGRGLQLLFYSVGIGQISSEVPQNLSASRPQDRQFILSSKKLLLSDSGFYLCAWNRGLGDGYTFGSGTRLTVV.

V is TRBV24-1 and J is TRBJ2-6, with TRBD2 as a possible D gene (6 bases). CDR1 is KGHDR and CDR2 is SFDVKD in the germline V gene. The ends were cut back, 5 bases at V and 7 bases at J, with 14 bases in the middle. The CDR3 has 15 amino acids. For the CDR3, the DNA is TGTGCCACCAGTGCCACGGGGGAAGGAGCCAACGTCCTGACTTTC. It translates to CATSATGEGANVLTF.

The chain recombines TRBV10-3 with TRBJ1-1, with 9 positions matching TRBD1. The J segment lost 4 bases and the V segment lost 5 bases, leaving 8 bases of the junction unmatched. CDR1 is ENHRY and CDR2 is SYGVKD in the germline V gene. The length of the CDR3 is 15 residues. The CDR3 here is CAISPTGGAGTEAFF. The CDR3 DNA reads as TGTGCCATCAGTCCTACAGGGGGCGCGGGCACTGAAGCTTTCTTT.